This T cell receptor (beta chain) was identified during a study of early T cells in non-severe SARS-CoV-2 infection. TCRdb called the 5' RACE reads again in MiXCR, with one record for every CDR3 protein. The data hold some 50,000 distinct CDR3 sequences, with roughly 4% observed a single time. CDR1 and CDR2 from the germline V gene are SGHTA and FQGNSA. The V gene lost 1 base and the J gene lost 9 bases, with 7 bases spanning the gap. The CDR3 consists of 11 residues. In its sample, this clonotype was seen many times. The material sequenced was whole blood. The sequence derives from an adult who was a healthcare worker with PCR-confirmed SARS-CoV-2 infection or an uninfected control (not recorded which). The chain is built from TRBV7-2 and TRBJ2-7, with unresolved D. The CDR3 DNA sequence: TGTGCCAGCAGCTTAGGTCATGTGCAGTACTTC. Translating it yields CASSLGHVQYF.